This record concerns one T cell receptor beta chain sequence. Its specificity is unknown. Germline values: CDR1 SGHTA, CDR2 FQGNSA. J was trimmed by 6 bases and V by 2 bases; bases with no gene match: 12. The CDR3 is made up of 17 amino acids. This sample stems from a study of pediatric ulcerative colitis. The study, taken as a whole, reports: No controls had the two rectal clonotypes shared by ulcerative colitis patients. Rectal repertoires separated controls, mild-moderate and acute severe colitis.

The method was immunoSEQ multiplex PCR; TCRdb's version includes in-frame clones alone and lacks a portion of them. The table has 57,000 or so clones, approximately 87% seen once; the top ten hold 1.5%. Blood was drawn at the time of colonoscopy. This TCR derives from a boy between 10 and 17 years old who was a control in a study of pediatric ulcerative colitis. The chain combines TRBV7-2 with TRBJ2-1; 8 positions agree with TRBD1. Sequencing was done on a sample of blood. The CDR3 loop is CASSLQPGQGISNEQFF. CDR3 in DNA: TGTGCCAGCAGCTTACAACCCGGACAGGGAATCTCCAATGAGCAGTTCTTC. The variable domain in full, with the rest retrieved from reference TRBV7-2 and TRBJ2-1, is GAGVSQSPSNKVTEKGKDVELRCDPISGHTALYWYRQSLGQGLEFLIYFQGNSAPDKSGLPSDRFSAERTGGSVSTLTIQRTQQEDSAVYLCASSLQPGQGISNEQFFGPGTRLTVL.